The 28 T cell receptor beta chains below were found in one sample sequenced in a study of post-analysis software for immune sequencing data. Prepared libraries of TCR beta cDNA carried unique molecular identifiers. MiXCR was run by TCRdb on the PCR reads, yielding one entry per CDR3 protein. The sample yields approximately 630,000 distinct CDR3 sequences, approximately 59% seen once. Study-wide findings and caveats: Controls showed lower frequencies than patients for roughly five TRBV segments, and TRBV5-6, TRBV5-1 and TRBV20-1 were among these.

No antigen has been identified for these receptors. Sequenced: blood. Receptors were obtained from a girl aged 2 to 10 with multiple sclerosis.

The genes are TRBV20-1 and TRBJ1-2, with 9 bases identical to TRBD1. CDR1 is DFQATT, CDR2 SNEGSKA, per germline (reference sequence). With V trimmed by 5 bases and J by 6 bases, 10 bases remained unmatched. This CDR3 comprises 14 residues. The CDR3 bases are TGCAGTGCTGTCAAGACAGGGGGACTCAATGGCTACACCTTC. Its protein is CSAVKTGGLNGYTF.

Concerning this clonotype itself: The CDR3 ends on some other residue instead of the conserved phenylalanine or tryptophan, so this is likely a read error. CDR3 DNA: TGCAGTGGATCACTAGACCAGGGTGTCTCCTACGAGCAGTACTGC. Translating it yields CSGSLDQGVSYEQYC. V gene TRBV20-1 combines with J gene TRBJ2-7; perhaps D is TRBD1 or TRBD2 (5 bases each). The CDR3 is 15 amino acids. The ends were cut back, 7 bases at V and 0 bases at J, with 19 bases in the middle. Germline V gene data show CDR1 as DFQATT and CDR2 as SNEGSKA (reference sequence).

This chain uses TRBV29-1 with TRBJ2-1; possible D gene TRBD1, 6 bases. V dropped 6 bases and J dropped 5 bases, with 8 bases sitting between them. CDR3 length equals 11 residues. CDR1 is SQVTM, CDR2 ANQGSEA, per germline. CDR3 loop: CSVPGDNEQFF. CDR3 bases: TGCAGCGTCCCAGGGGACAATGAGCAGTTCTTC.

This clonotype has only a few counts. V gene TRBV3-1 combines with J gene TRBJ2-3; no definite D call. Germline CDR1 is LGHDT and CDR2 is YNNKEL (reference sequence). The CDR3 is made up of 16 amino acids. V was pared by 2 bases and J by 2 bases, with 14 bases between. CDR3 coding DNA: TGTGCCAGCAGCCAAATTGTAACAGACTCCACAGATACGCAGTATTTT. It is translated as CASSQIVTDSTDTQYF.

The chain uses TRBV11-2 and TRBJ2-5; TRBD2 matches at 9 bases. V was pared by 0 bases and J by 1 base, with 9 bases of the junction left unmatched. CDR1 is SGHAT, CDR2 FQNNGV, per germline. This CDR3 has 18 amino acids. The chain's CDR3 is CASSLDGLAGPFQETQYF. The CDR3 DNA is TGTGCCAGCAGCTTAGATGGGCTAGCGGGACCCTTCCAAGAGACCCAGTACTTC.

CDR3 sequence: CASSHGIGRVEAAYNEQFF. Here the CDR3 DNA reads TGTGCCAGCAGCCACGGAATCGGTAGAGTGGAAGCGGCCTACAATGAGCAGTTCTTC. J is TRBJ2-1 and V is TRBV13; tentatively, D is TRBD2 (5 bases). The germline V gene has CDR1 PRHDT and CDR2 FYEKMQ (reference sequence). The ends were cut back, 5 bases at V and 2 bases at J, with 25 bases in the middle. This CDR3 spans 19 amino acids.

The V and J genes are TRBV29-1 and TRBJ1-2, with D possibly matching TRBD1 (5 bases). The CDR3 is 12 amino acids. V was clipped by 4 bases and J by 4 bases, with 10 bases between them. From germline, CDR1 is SQVTM and CDR2 ANQGSEA. CDR3 protein: CSVVWDRYGYTF. CDR3 nucleotide sequence: TGCAGCGTTGTGTGGGACCGCTATGGCTACACCTTC.

The table lists this clonotype with a few counts. CDR3 nucleotides: TGTGCCAGCAGTATCGGTAGCGGGGACGGCACAGATACGCAGTATTTT. Protein sequence: CASSIGSGDGTDTQYF. The V gene is TRBV6-5, the J gene TRBJ2-3; 8 bases agree with TRBD2. CDR1 and CDR2 from the germline V gene are MNHEY and SVGAGI. This CDR3 comprises 16 residues. The V and J ends lost 5 bases and 1 base, in that order; junction bases with no gene match: 8.

The sample holds a few counts of this clonotype. This chain connects TRBV29-1 to TRBJ2-5, with D tentatively TRBD1 (7 bases). The CDR3 sequence is 15 residues long. Germline assignment: CDR1 SQVTM and CDR2 ANQGSEA. V dropped 6 bases and J dropped 2 bases, with 19 bases sitting between them. The CDR3 nucleotides read TGCAGCGTGAGCACACCAGGGGGGACACAAGAGACCCAGTACTTC. This gives the protein CSVSTPGGTQETQYF.

This sequence joins TRBV28 and TRBJ2-7, with a possible D match to TRBD1 (6 bases). Germline V gene data show CDR1 as MDHEN and CDR2 as SYDVKM. CDR3 length: 14 residues. V was trimmed by 6 bases and J by 1 base, leaving 13 bases between them. The DNA of the CDR3 is TGTGCCAGCAGGTCGACAGGCGATTCCTACGAGCAGTACTTC. Its protein is CASRSTGDSYEQYF.

This clonotype appeared a few times. The chain combines TRBV24-1 with TRBJ2-1; D is ambiguous. V lost 4 bases, J lost 0 bases, and 9 bases lay in between. Germline V gives CDR1 KGHDR, CDR2 SFDVKD. The CDR3 is made up of 15 amino acids. This CDR3 is CATSDPASSYNEQFF. The CDR3, as DNA: TGTGCCACCAGTGACCCGGCGAGCTCCTACAATGAGCAGTTCTTC.

The chain links TRBV9 to TRBJ2-1; the D gene is possibly TRBD2 (5 bases). The length of the CDR3 is 16 residues. The germline V gene encodes CDR1 SGDLS and CDR2 YYNGEE. Trimming cost V 4 bases and J 1 base, with 15 bases left between them. The CDR3 DNA reads as TGTGCCAGCAGCCAAGGACGGGATATATCCTACAATGAGCAGTTCTTC. It encodes CASSQGRDISYNEQFF. Supplemented by reference TRBV9 and TRBJ2-1, the full variable domain reads DSGVTQTPKHLITATGQRVTLRCSPRSGDLSVYWYQQSLDQGLQFLIQYYNGEERAKGNILERFSAQQFPDLHSELNLSSLELGDSALYFCASSQGRDISYNEQFFGPGTRLTVL.

The V gene is TRBV28, the J gene TRBJ2-5; TRBD2 matches at 8 bases. The CDR3 totals 15 residues. CDR1 and CDR2 (germline): MDHEN, SYDVKM. V was clipped by 4 bases and J by 5 bases; unmatched bases: 9. In nucleotides, the CDR3 is TGTGCCAGCAGTTCAATAGCGGGACCGGGGGAGACCCAGTACTTC. Translation gives CASSSIAGPGETQYF.

V and J are TRBV12-3 or TRBV12-4 and TRBJ2-7, with TRBD1 matching over 8 bases. This CDR3 comprises 15 residues. V shed 4 bases and J 3 bases; nucleotides not matched to a gene: 8. The CDR3 nucleotides read TGTGCCAGCAGTTCCCCAGGGACAGGCAACTACGAGCAGTACTTC. It encodes CASSSPGTGNYEQYF.

As concerns this clonotype: Given the absence of the conserved phenylalanine or tryptophan at the CDR3 end, a read error is likely. This sequence joins TRBV5-1 and TRBJ1-5, with unresolved D. Germline V lookup: CDR1 SGHRS, CDR2 YFSETQ. V lost 0 bases to trimming and J lost 6 bases, with 7 bases between them. CDR3 length: 13 amino acids. For the CDR3, the DNA is TGCGCCAGCAGCTTGGACTCGAGTCAGCCCCAGCATGTT. Its translation is CASSLDSSQPQHV.

This clonotype was picked up a small number of times. The chain links TRBV20-1 to TRBJ1-5; the D gene is possibly TRBD1 (5 bases). With 7 bases removed from V and 2 bases from J, the gap between germline ends came to 15 bases. The CDR3 sequence is 14 residues long. Germline lookup yields CDR1 DFQATT and CDR2 SNEGSKA (reference sequence). The CDR3 region is CSVEGVGGNQPQHF. CDR3 in DNA: TGCAGTGTTGAAGGGGTAGGGGGCAATCAGCCCCAGCATTTT.

The chain joins TRBV24-1 to TRBJ2-1, with no clear D. The CDR3 loop spans 13 amino acids. The V gene lost 5 bases and the J gene lost 2 bases, with 6 bases spanning the gap. Germline loops: CDR1 KGHDR, CDR2 SFDVKD. DNA for the CDR3: TGTGCCACCAGTGGTGGTCCCTACAATGAGCAGTTCTTC. It encodes CATSGGPYNEQFF.

This chain joins TRBV6-2 or TRBV6-3 and TRBJ1-1, with 9 nucleotides matching TRBD1. Germline V CDR1 and CDR2: MNHEY, SVGEGT. V shed 0 bases and J 0 bases; nucleotides not matched to a gene: 11. CDR3 size: 19 residues. CDR3 loop: CASSYSTRQGVRVNTEAFF. The CDR3 coding sequence is TGTGCCAGCAGTTACTCGACGCGACAGGGGGTAAGGGTGAACACTGAAGCTTTCTTT.

The chain carries TRBV4-3 and TRBJ2-3; 7 nucleotides match TRBD1. The CDR3 loop spans 15 amino acids. V lost 4 bases to trimming and J lost 1 base; unmatched junction nucleotides: 5. The germline V gene has CDR1 LGHNA and CDR2 YSLEER. CDR3 sequence: CASSLGTEGTDTQYF. The CDR3 DNA reads TGCGCCAGCAGCCTGGGGACAGAGGGCACAGATACGCAGTATTTT.

The table lists this clonotype with a few counts. The CDR3 DNA follows: TGCGCCAGCAGCCACCGACCCCCCAATGAGCAGTTCTTC. It translates to CASSHRPPNEQFF. The chain recombines TRBV4-1 with TRBJ2-1, with D hard to call. V lost 3 bases and J 6 bases, leaving 9 bases between the germline ends. Germline CDR1 MGHRA, CDR2 YSYEKL. The CDR3 totals 13 residues.

The genes are TRBV5-6 and TRBJ2-7; 8 bases match TRBD1. The CDR3 length is 15 residues. The junction had 6 bases not matched to a gene; V was cut back by 4 bases and J by 0 bases. The germline gives CDR1 SGHDT, CDR2 YYEEEE. This CDR3 reads CASSGGQVPSYEQYF. CDR3 nucleotide sequence: TGTGCCAGCAGCGGGGGACAGGTCCCCTCCTACGAGCAGTACTTC.

The J gene is TRBJ2-5, the V gene TRBV20-1, with D perhaps TRBD1 or TRBD2 (5 bases each). The J call may be wrong; the DNA end is better matched by TRBJ2-7. The V gene's germline CDR1 is DFQATT and CDR2 SNEGSKA (reference sequence). This CDR3 region has 14 residues. The CDR3 protein is CSAFANGTYVEQYF. In nucleotides, the CDR3 is TGCAGTGCCTTTGCGAACGGGACCTACGTCGAGCAGTACTTC.

The genes are TRBV5-1 and TRBJ2-7; 8 nucleotides line up with TRBD1. The length of the CDR3 is 16 residues. V gave up 4 bases and J gave up 5 bases; unmatched junction bases: 14. Germline assignment: CDR1 SGHRS and CDR2 YFSETQ. CDR3 amino acids: CASSQRVTGERHEQYF. In DNA form, the CDR3 reads TGCGCCAGCAGCCAGAGAGTGACAGGGGAGCGCCACGAGCAGTACTTC.

This chain links TRBV12-3 or TRBV12-4 with TRBJ1-6, with D maybe TRBD1 (6 bases). V was trimmed by 5 bases and J by 1 base, leaving 9 bases between them. The CDR3 has 15 amino acids. CDR3 coding DNA: TGTGCCAGCAGTCCACAGGGATCCTATAATTCACCCCTCCACTTT. Protein product: CASSPQGSYNSPLHF.

This clonotype was seen only a few times. V and J are TRBV7-9 and TRBJ1-2, with D perhaps TRBD1 (6 bases). V shed 5 bases and J shed 6 bases, with 16 bases lying between them. This CDR3 spans 14 amino acids. Germline V lookup: CDR1 SEHNR, CDR2 FQNEAQ (reference sequence). CDR3 DNA sequence: TGTGCCAGCAGCCAGACGGACAGCGATGATGGCTACACCTTC. Translation gives CASSQTDSDDGYTF.

The chain has TRBV29-1 and TRBJ2-3; D gene unclear. The CDR3 runs 12 residues. V gave up 4 bases and J gave up 2 bases, with 7 bases separating them. Germline V gives CDR1 SQVTM, CDR2 ANQGSEA. The CDR3, as DNA: TGCAGCGTTGGGTCTTCCACAGATACGCAGTATTTT. This gives the protein CSVGSSTDTQYF.

The chain joins TRBV30 to TRBJ2-7, with unresolved D. The CDR3 extends over 12 amino acids. V was pared by 2 bases and J by 1 base, with 6 bases between. Germline CDR1 GTSNPN, CDR2 SVGIG (reference sequence). The CDR3 nucleotides are TGTGCCTGGAGTACCGGGTCCTACGAGCAGTACTTC. Translating gives CAWSTGSYEQYF.

This chain uses TRBV11-2 with TRBJ2-7; 14 positions match TRBD2. The last part of the DNA fits TRBJ2-5 better; the J call may be wrong. This CDR3 has 19 residues. Germline V CDR1 and CDR2: SGHAT, FQNNGV. The CDR3 protein is CASSLALTSGGEMDETQYF. CDR3 DNA: TGTGCCAGCAGCTTAGCCCTGACTAGCGGGGGGGAGATGGATGAGACCCAGTACTTC.